These T cell receptor beta chains were read from a single sample in a study of CD8+CD57+ T cells in acquired aplastic anemia. TCRdb reprocessed the reads with MiXCR, giving one entry per CDR3 protein. The sample consists of approximately 190,000 distinct CDR3 sequences, nearly 50% of them appearing once. The sample taken for sequencing was sorted CD4+, CD8+, or CD8+CD57+ T cells (not recorded which) from PBMCs. Receptor source: a human donor with aplastic anemia. The CDR3 runs from the conserved cysteine through the conserved F or W. The D gene is left open where the match is weak. Clone size appears in some rows only: once, few, many, or a class for an expanded clone.

J: TRBJ1-4
D: .
size: .
length: 12
V: TRBV15
CDR3: CATSREGEKLFF
DNA: TGTGCCACCAGCAGAGAGGGGGAAAAACTGTTTTTT

J: TRBJ1-2
D: .
size: many
length: 14
V: TRBV5-1
CDR3: CASSQTGVGYGYTF
DNA: TGCGCCAGCAGCCAAACCGGGGTCGGCTATGGCTACACCTTC

J: TRBJ2-7
D: .
size: many
length: 12
V: TRBV4-3
CDR3: CASSQAGYEQYF
DNA: TGCGCCAGCAGCCAAGCAGGCTACGAGCAGTACTTC

J: TRBJ2-5
D: TRBD1
size: .
length: 11
V: TRBV7-3
CDR3: CASSPGTGQYF
DNA: TGTGCCAGCAGCCCTGGGACAGGTCAGTACTTC

J: TRBJ2-3
D: .
size: .
length: 15
V: TRBV10-3
CDR3: CAISGSPASTDTQYF
DNA: TGTGCCATCAGCGGGAGTCCGGCTAGCACAGATACGCAGTATTTT

J: TRBJ2-7
D: .
size: many
length: 14
V: TRBV5-5
CDR3: CASSLGVSGGEQYF
DNA: TGTGCCAGCAGCTTGGGAGTCTCCGGGGGCGAGCAGTACTTC

J: TRBJ1-2
D: .
size: .
length: 13
V: TRBV29-1
CDR3: CSVEGGGIYGYTF
DNA: TGCAGCGTTGAAGGGGGGGGAATCTATGGCTACACCTTC

J: TRBJ1-1
D: .
size: many
length: 14
V: TRBV11-2
CDR3: CASSPRRQNTEAFF
DNA: TGTGCCAGCAGCCCTAGACGGCAGAACACTGAAGCTTTCTTT

J: TRBJ2-5
D: .
size: once
length: 12
V: TRBV20-1
CDR3: CSVVGTLETQYF
DNA: TGCAGTGTGGTCGGGACACTAGAGACCCAGTACTTC

J: TRBJ2-3
D: TRBD1
size: many
length: 15
V: TRBV6-1
CDR3: CASTGTGISTDTQYF
DNA: TGTGCCAGCACTGGGACAGGGATCAGCACAGATACGCAGTATTTT

J: TRBJ1-5
D: .
size: .
length: 14
V: TRBV10-1
CDR3: CASWTLGVRQPQHF
DNA: TGCGCCAGCTGGACATTGGGGGTGCGTCAGCCCCAGCATTTT

J: TRBJ2-7
D: .
size: many
length: 14
V: TRBV14
CDR3: CASSLDWPYYEQYF
DNA: TGTGCCAGCAGCCTTGACTGGCCCTACTACGAGCAGTACTTC

J: TRBJ2-7
D: .
size: .
length: 11
V: TRBV5-8
CDR3: CASRWLHEQYF
DNA: TGTGCCAGCCGGTGGCTCCACGAGCAGTACTTC

J: TRBJ2-7
D: .
size: .
length: 12
V: TRBV25-1
CDR3: CASSGAVYEQYF
DNA: TGTGCCAGCAGTGGGGCAGTTTACGAGCAGTACTTC

J: TRBJ2-5
D: TRBD2
size: many
length: 16
V: TRBV20-1
CDR3: CSATRGLAGGGETQYF
DNA: TGCAGTGCTACAAGGGGACTAGCGGGAGGTGGGGAGACCCAGTACTTC

J: TRBJ1-1
D: .
size: few
length: 13
V: TRBV7-3
CDR3: CASSVTANTEAFF
DNA: TGTGCCAGCAGCGTTACAGCGAACACTGAAGCTTTCTTT

J: TRBJ2-2
D: TRBD2
size: few
length: 18
V: TRBV10-1
CDR3: CASSQPLVGREGTGELFF
DNA: TGCGCCAGCAGCCAGCCTTTGGTGGGGCGGGAGGGGACCGGGGAGCTGTTTTTT

J: TRBJ2-2
D: .
size: .
length: 13
V: TRBV20-1
CDR3: CSADTGNTGELFF
DNA: TGCAGTGCTGACACGGGGAACACCGGGGAGCTGTTTTTT

J: TRBJ2-1
D: .
size: few
length: 14
V: TRBV25-1
CDR3: CASSYPRGQGEQFF
DNA: TGTGCCAGCAGTTACCCACGGGGGCAGGGTGAGCAGTTCTTC

J: TRBJ2-1
D: .
size: .
length: 12
V: TRBV29-1
CDR3: CSVEGIHNEQFF
DNA: TGCAGCGTTGAAGGGATCCACAATGAGCAGTTCTTC

J: TRBJ2-1
D: TRBD1
size: many
length: 19
V: TRBV10-1
CDR3: CASIARDREVPAGQVEQFF
DNA: TGCGCCAGCATTGCACGGGACAGGGAAGTTCCGGCGGGACAGGTGGAGCAGTTCTTC

J: TRBJ2-3
D: .
size: .
length: 15
V: TRBV12-3/TRBV12-4
CDR3: CASSRLVVGTDTQYF
DNA: TGTGCCAGCAGCCGACTAGTGGTGGGCACAGATACGCAGTATTTT